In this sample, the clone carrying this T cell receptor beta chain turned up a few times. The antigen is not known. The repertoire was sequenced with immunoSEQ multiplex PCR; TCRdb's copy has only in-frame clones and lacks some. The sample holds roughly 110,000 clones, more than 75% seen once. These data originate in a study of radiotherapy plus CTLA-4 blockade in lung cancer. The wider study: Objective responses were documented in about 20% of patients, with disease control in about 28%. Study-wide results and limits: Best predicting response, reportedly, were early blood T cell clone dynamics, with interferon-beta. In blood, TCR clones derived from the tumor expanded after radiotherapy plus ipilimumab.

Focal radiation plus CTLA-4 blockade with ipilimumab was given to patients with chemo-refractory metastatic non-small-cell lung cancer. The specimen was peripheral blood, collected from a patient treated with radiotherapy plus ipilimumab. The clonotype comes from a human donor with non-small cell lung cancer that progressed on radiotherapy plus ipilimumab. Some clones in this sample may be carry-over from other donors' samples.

The CDR3 DNA reads as TGTGCCAGCAGCTTGTTGGACTCCAATGAGCAGTTCTTC. Its protein is CASSLLDSNEQFF. V usage is TRBV13 and J usage is TRBJ2-1; tentatively, D is TRBD2 (5 bases). V lost 3 bases and J 6 bases, leaving 9 bases between the germline ends. CDR1 and CDR2 (germline): PRHDT, FYEKMQ (reference sequence). The CDR3 contains 13 residues.